This TCR beta chain is drawn from a study of T cell clonality in common variable immunodeficiency. General observations from the study: What drives increased CVID clonality needs T cell subpopulation sequencing.

This clone was found many times. Its cognate antigen is unknown. Read sequence stops 3 residues before the CDR3 end, and the germline J gene provides the missing end. Caucasian heritage predominated among both patients and controls. Germline CDR1 is GTSNPN and CDR2 is SVGIG (reference sequence). V gave up 0 bases and J gave up 5 bases; unmatched junction bases: 2. This CDR3 comprises 13 residues. The data were produced by immunoSEQ multiplex PCR, yet TCRdb's version contains in-frame clones alone and is incomplete. The sample presents approximately 81,000 clones, none singletons. This TCR derives from a person aged 18 to 69 in good health. Material: peripheral blood mononuclear cells. The genes are TRBV30 and TRBJ1-2, with TRBD1 identical over 8 bases. The CDR3 bases that were read are TGTGCCTGGAGTGTAGGACAGGGTTATGGC. It specifies CAWSVGQGYG. In full, the CDR3 is CAWSVGQGYGYTF.